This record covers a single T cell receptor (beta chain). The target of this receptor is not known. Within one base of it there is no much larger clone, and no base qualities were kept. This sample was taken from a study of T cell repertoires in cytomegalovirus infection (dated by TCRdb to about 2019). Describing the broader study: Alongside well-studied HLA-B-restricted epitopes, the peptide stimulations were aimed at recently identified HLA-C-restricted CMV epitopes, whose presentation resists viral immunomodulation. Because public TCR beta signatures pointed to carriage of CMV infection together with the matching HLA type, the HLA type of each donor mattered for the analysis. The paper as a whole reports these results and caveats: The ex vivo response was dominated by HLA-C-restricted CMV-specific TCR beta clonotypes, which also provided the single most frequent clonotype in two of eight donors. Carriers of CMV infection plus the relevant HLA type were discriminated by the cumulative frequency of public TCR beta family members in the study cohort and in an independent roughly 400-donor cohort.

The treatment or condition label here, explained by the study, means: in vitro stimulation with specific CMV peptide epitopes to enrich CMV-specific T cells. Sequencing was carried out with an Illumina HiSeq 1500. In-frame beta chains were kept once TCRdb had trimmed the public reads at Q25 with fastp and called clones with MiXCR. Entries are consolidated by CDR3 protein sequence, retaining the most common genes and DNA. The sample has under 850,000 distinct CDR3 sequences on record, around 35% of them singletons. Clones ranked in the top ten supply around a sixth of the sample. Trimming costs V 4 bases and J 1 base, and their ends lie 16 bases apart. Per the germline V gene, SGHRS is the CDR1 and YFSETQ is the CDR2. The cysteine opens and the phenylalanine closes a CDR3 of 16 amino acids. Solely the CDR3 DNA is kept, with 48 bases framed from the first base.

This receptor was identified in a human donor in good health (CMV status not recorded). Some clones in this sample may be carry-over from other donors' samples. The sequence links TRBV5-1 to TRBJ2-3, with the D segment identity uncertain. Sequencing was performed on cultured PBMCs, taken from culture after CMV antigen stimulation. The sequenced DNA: TGCGCCAGCAGCCAGGCAACCGGGTCCCGCACAGATACGCAGTATTTT. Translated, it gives CASSQATGSRTDTQYF.